This T cell receptor (beta chain) was sequenced during a study of immune characterization of retroperitoneal liposarcoma. Germline V CDR1 and CDR2: SGHTA, FQGTGA. V lost 2 bases, J lost 3 bases, and 3 bases stayed unmatched. This CDR3 region has 15 residues. Via MiXCR, TCRdb re-called the PCR reads, giving one row per CDR3 protein. There are fewer than 9,000 distinct CDR3 sequences in the sample; roughly two fifths occur only once, and 10% lies in the top ten. In its sample, this clonotype was seen a few times. The sequence was obtained from a male donor with retroperitoneal liposarcoma. Sequenced input: tumor tissue. The V gene is TRBV7-3, the J gene TRBJ2-1; 8 bases are shared with TRBD2. In DNA form, the CDR3 reads TGTGCCAGCAGCTTATTTAGCGGGGACTACAATGAGCAGTTCTTC. Translating gives CASSLFSGDYNEQFF.